The 16 T cell receptor beta chains in this list originate from one sample, sequenced in a study of radiation and T cells in renal cell carcinoma. The table came from immunoSEQ multiplex PCR; TCRdb's copy has only in-frame clones and leaves some out. The profile covers 40,000 to 45,000 clones, with about 82% appearing a single time and 25% to 30% taken by the ten largest. The time point denotes: blood 4 weeks post-SBRT, at nephrectomy. The treatment here: 15 Gy SBRT to primary tumor, nephrectomy 4 weeks later. This specimen was blood, taken from a patient whose treatment included radiotherapy and nephrectomy. The receptors shown here come from a woman aged 70-85 years with renal cell carcinoma.

The J gene is TRBJ2-3, the V gene TRBV10-3; weak D call: TRBD2 (6 bases). This CDR3 contains 19 residues. Looked up from germline, CDR1 is ENHRY and CDR2 is SYGVKD. With 0 bases removed from V and 0 bases from J, the gap between germline ends came to 19 bases. The CDR3 DNA reads TGTGCCATCAGTGAGTCGACAGTCCCGGGCGGGGCTAGCACAGATACGCAGTATTTT. Amino acids: CAISESTVPGGASTDTQYF.

The chain joins TRBV5-5 to TRBJ1-1; perhaps TRBD1 as D (5 bases). Trimming removed 3 bases at V and 7 bases at J, with 13 bases between. The CDR3 runs 13 residues. Looked up from germline, CDR1 is SGHKS and CDR2 is YYEKEE (reference sequence). The CDR3 is CASSWNSGGEAFF. The CDR3 bases are TGTGCCAGCAGCTGGAACTCTGGGGGTGAAGCTTTCTTT.

Remarks on this clone: Other DNA sequences in this sample translate to the same CDR3. For the CDR3, the DNA is TGTGCCAGTAGTACGGACAGCTATGGCTACACCTTC. As protein: CASSTDSYGYTF. This chain connects TRBV19 to TRBJ1-2; a weak D match, TRBD1 (6 bases). Looked up from germline, CDR1 is LNHDA and CDR2 is SQIVND (reference sequence). Trimming stripped 4 bases from V and 4 bases from J, with 7 bases between. CDR3 length equals 12 residues.

The J gene is TRBJ2-7, the V gene TRBV10-3; 7 bases fit TRBD1. With V trimmed by 6 bases and J by 1 base, 6 bases remained unmatched. Germline V gene lookup returns CDR1 ENHRY and CDR2 SYGVKD. The CDR3 runs 14 residues. CDR3 residues: CAIRQTGMSYEQYF. CDR3 bases: TGTGCCATCAGACAGACAGGGATGTCCTACGAGCAGTACTTC.

The CDR3 DNA reads as TGCGCCAGCAGCCAAGATACTAGCGGGGTCTCCTACGAGCAGTACTTC. This sequence encodes CASSQDTSGVSYEQYF. The chain combines TRBV4-1 with TRBJ2-7; 10 nucleotides align to TRBD2. This CDR3 has 16 residues. V lost 0 bases, J lost 0 bases, and 2 bases stayed unmatched. Germline V gene lookup returns CDR1 MGHRA and CDR2 YSYEKL.

This rearrangement joins TRBV2 to TRBJ2-5, with 10 bases aligning to TRBD2. CDR1 SNHLY and CDR2 FYNNEI come from the germline V gene. V was clipped by 6 bases and J by 5 bases; unmatched bases: 6. This CDR3 contains 14 residues. CDR3 DNA: TGTGCCAGCAGAATAGCGGGGGGAGGGGAGACCCAGTACTTC. Residues: CASRIAGGGETQYF.

The chain combines TRBV2 with TRBJ2-7, with D possibly being TRBD2 (6 bases). Germline values: CDR1 SNHLY, CDR2 FYNNEI. There are 12 residues in the CDR3. Trimming removed 7 bases at V and 7 bases at J, with 14 bases between. CDR3 protein: CASKEGGFEQYF. CDR3 sequence (DNA): TGTGCCAGCAAGGAGGGCGGCTTTGAGCAGTACTTC.

This clone came up once. The gene calls are TRBV27 and TRBJ1-1; D not certain. The CDR3 is 14 amino acids. Germline assignment: CDR1 MNHEY and CDR2 SMNVEV (reference sequence). Trimming left V 2 bases short and J 3 bases short, with 10 bases between. The CDR3 DNA sequence: TGTGCCAGCAGTTTAGGCTATGGATACACTGAAGCTTTCTTT. The encoded protein is CASSLGYGYTEAFF.

The chain recombines TRBV7-9 with TRBJ2-5; the D gene is possibly TRBD1 (6 bases). V shed 6 bases and J shed 0 bases, with 11 bases lying between them. The CDR3 is made up of 14 amino acids. The germline V gene encodes CDR1 SEHNR and CDR2 FQNEAQ (reference sequence). The CDR3 region has the DNA TGTGCCAGCAGACCCGACAGGAACCAAGAGACCCAGTACTTC. Protein: CASRPDRNQETQYF.

The chain couples TRBV6-6 to TRBJ2-7, with D perhaps TRBD1 or TRBD2 (5 bases each). V was cut by 1 base and J by 3 bases, with 13 bases left in between. Per germline, CDR1 MNHNY and CDR2 SVGAGI (reference sequence). The CDR3 consists of 15 residues. CDR3 sequence: CASSYWGIRNYEQYF. The CDR3 DNA is TGTGCCAGCAGTTACTGGGGGATCAGAAACTACGAGCAGTACTTC.

The rearrangement uses TRBV11-2 and TRBJ2-2, with D perhaps TRBD1 (6 bases). With 5 bases removed from V and 5 bases from J, the gap between germline ends came to 9 bases. Germline V lookup: CDR1 SGHAT, CDR2 FQNNGV. The CDR3 has 13 residues. The CDR3 protein is CASSPQGTGELFF. In DNA form, the CDR3 reads TGTGCCAGCAGCCCGCAGGGGACCGGGGAGCTGTTTTTT.

The chain has TRBV6-6 and TRBJ2-1; 9 nucleotides align to TRBD1. The V and J ends lost 0 bases and 7 bases, in that order; junction bases with no gene match: 1. Germline-derived CDR1 and CDR2 are MNHNY and SVGAGI (reference sequence). This CDR3 spans 14 amino acids. CDR3 sequence (DNA): TGTGCCAGCAGTTACTCACAGGGGGCTAATGAGCAGTTCTTC. It translates to CASSYSQGANEQFF.

The chain couples TRBV2 to TRBJ2-7, with 7 bases fitting TRBD1. Germline CDR1 and CDR2: SNHLY and FYNNEI. CDR3 length: 11 residues. Losses at the gene ends were 11 bases for V and 2 bases for J; bases not matched to a gene: 3. The CDR3 here is CAGGQTYEQYF. The CDR3 DNA reads TGTGCCGGGGGACAGACCTACGAGCAGTACTTC.

The rearrangement links TRBV6-1 to TRBJ2-3; 9 bases are a match to TRBD2. V was pared by 0 bases and J by 6 bases, with 7 bases of the junction left unmatched. Germline assignment: CDR1 MNHNS and CDR2 SASEGT. The CDR3 sequence is 16 residues long. The CDR3 protein is CASSEAGSGRWDTQYF. The CDR3, as DNA: TGTGCCAGCAGTGAAGCCGGGAGCGGGAGGTGGGATACGCAGTATTTT.

This chain links TRBV28 with TRBJ1-2, with unresolved D. V dropped 2 bases and J dropped 3 bases, with 4 bases sitting between them. Per germline, CDR1 MDHEN and CDR2 SYDVKM. The CDR3 is 12 amino acids. For the CDR3, the DNA is TGTGCCAGCAGTTTACCAGACTATGGCTACACCTTC. This translates into CASSLPDYGYTF.

The chain couples TRBV7-7 to TRBJ2-7; 7 bases match TRBD2. The germline gives CDR1 SSHAT, CDR2 FNYEAQ (reference sequence). Trimming took 3 bases from V and 1 from J; bases not matched to a gene: 0. The length of the CDR3 is 13 residues. CDR3 residues: CASSFGRSYEQYF. The CDR3 nucleotides read TGTGCCAGCAGCTTCGGGAGGTCCTACGAGCAGTACTTC. Full variable domain (outside the CDR3, taken from reference TRBV7-7 and TRBJ2-7): GAGVSQSPRYKVTKRGQDVTLRCDPISSHATLYWYQQALGQGPEFLTYFNYEAQPDKSGLPSDRFSAERPEGSISTLTIQRTEQRDSAMYRCASSFGRSYEQYFGPGTRLTVT.